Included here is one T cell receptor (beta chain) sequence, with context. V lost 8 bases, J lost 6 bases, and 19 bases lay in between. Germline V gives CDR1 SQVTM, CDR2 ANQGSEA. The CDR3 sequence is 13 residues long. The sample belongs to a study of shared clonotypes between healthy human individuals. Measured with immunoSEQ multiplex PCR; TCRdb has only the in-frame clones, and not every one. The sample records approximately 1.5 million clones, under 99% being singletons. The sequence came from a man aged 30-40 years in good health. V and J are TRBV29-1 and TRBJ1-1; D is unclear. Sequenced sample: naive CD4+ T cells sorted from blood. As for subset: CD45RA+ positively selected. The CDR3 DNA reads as TGCAGCCCCCGCGAACACCCGGACGCTGAAGCTTTCTTT. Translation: CSPREHPDAEAFF.